This T cell receptor (beta chain) was identified in a study of cytomegalovirus exposure and HLA in healthy donors. Study-wide context: Genotyping showed roughly 77% of approximately 430 donors falling in the Caucasian-associated ancestry cluster. Study-wide results and limits: Later analysis identified a missense DCLRE1C variant that was linked to TCR beta V- and J-gene trimming.

Comments on this clone: Its target is not known.

The germline V gene has CDR1 MNHEY and CDR2 SMNVEV (reference sequence). This CDR3 is 12 amino acids long. V was clipped by 5 bases and J by 2 bases, with 5 bases between them. PCR used 60 Vbeta primers and 13 Jbeta primers. Measured with immunoSEQ multiplex PCR; TCRdb has only the in-frame clones, and not every one. This specimen shows around 25,000 clones; the ten leading clones hold about 16%. This sequence was found in a male donor in good health and CMV-seropositive. The sample was PBMCs. The V gene is TRBV27, the J gene TRBJ2-3, with D unclear. CDR3 nucleotide sequence: TGTGCCAGCAGTCAGAACACAGATACGCAGTATTTT. This gives the protein CASSQNTDTQYF.